Sequencing of this T cell receptor beta chain was carried out in a study of blood T cell repertoires in COVID-19. The repertoire was sequenced with immunoSEQ multiplex PCR; TCRdb's copy has only in-frame clones and lacks some. The sample records some 130,000 clones, about 72% being singletons. This CDR3 is 15 amino acids long. V lost 1 base and J lost 2, with 10 bases in between. Germline CDR1 SGHTA, CDR2 FQGNSA. Sequencing used peripheral blood. V is TRBV7-2 and J is TRBJ2-3; D is uncertain. This receptor was taken from a man aged 55 to 70 who had recovered from COVID-19. CDR3 sequence reads: CASSLVEVPTDTQYF. CDR3 DNA: TGTGCCAGCAGCTTAGTCGAGGTCCCCACAGATACGCAGTATTTT.